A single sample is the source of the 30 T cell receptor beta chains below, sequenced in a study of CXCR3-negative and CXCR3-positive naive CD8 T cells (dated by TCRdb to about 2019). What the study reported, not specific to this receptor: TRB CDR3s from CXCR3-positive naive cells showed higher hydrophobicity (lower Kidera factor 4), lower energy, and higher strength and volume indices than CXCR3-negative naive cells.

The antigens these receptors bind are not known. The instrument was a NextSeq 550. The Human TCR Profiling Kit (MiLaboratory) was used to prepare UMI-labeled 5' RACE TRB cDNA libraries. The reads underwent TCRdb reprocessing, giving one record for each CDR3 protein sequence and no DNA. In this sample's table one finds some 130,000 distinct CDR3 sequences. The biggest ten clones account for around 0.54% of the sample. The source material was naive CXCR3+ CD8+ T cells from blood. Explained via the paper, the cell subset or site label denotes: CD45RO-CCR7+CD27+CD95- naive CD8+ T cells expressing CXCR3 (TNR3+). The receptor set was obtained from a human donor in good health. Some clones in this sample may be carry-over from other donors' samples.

The CDR3 spells CASSPGHDNEQFF. This chain links TRBV7-9 with TRBJ2-1; TCRdb names TRBD1, which stays unverified in the absence of DNA. The CDR3 length is 13 residues. Germline assignment: CDR1 SEHNR and CDR2 FQNEAQ (reference sequence).

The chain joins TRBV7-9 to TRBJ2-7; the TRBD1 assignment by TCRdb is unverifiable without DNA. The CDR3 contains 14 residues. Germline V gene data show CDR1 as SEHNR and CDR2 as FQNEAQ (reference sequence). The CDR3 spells CASSDRQGGDEQYF.

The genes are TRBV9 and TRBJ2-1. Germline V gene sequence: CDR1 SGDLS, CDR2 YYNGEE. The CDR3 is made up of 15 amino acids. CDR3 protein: CASSVGGMVANEQFF.

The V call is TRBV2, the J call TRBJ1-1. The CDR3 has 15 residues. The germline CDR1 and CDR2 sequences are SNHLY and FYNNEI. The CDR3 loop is CASSDSAGGYTEAFF. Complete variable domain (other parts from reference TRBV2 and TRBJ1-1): EPEVTQTPSHQVTQMGQEVILRCVPISNHLYFYWYRQILGQKVEFLVSFYNNEISEKSEIFDDQFSVERPDGSNFTLKIRSTKLEDSAMYFCASSDSAGGYTEAFFGQGTRLTVV.

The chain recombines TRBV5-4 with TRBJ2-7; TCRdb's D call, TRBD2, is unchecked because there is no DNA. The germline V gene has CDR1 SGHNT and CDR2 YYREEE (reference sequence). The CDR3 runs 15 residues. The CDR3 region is CASSLGPGLVVEQYF.

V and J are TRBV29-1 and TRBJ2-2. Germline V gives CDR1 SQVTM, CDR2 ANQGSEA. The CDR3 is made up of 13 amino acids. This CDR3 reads CSVVSVNTGELFF.

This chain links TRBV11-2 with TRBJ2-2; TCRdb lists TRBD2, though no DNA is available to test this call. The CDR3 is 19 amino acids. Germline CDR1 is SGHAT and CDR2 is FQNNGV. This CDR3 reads CASSSDMLAGGPGTGELFF. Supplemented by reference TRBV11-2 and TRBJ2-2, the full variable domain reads EAGVAQSPRYKIIEKRQSVAFWCNPISGHATLYWYQQILGQGPKLLIQFQNNGVVDDSQLPKDRFSAERLKGVDSTLKIQPAKLEDSAVYLCASSSDMLAGGPGTGELFFGEGSRLTVL.

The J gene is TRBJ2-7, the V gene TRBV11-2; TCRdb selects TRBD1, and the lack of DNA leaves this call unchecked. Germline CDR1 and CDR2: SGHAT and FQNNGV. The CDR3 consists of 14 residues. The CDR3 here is CASSFFGGDYEQYF. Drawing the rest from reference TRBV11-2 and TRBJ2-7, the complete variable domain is EAGVAQSPRYKIIEKRQSVAFWCNPISGHATLYWYQQILGQGPKLLIQFQNNGVVDDSQLPKDRFSAERLKGVDSTLKIQPAKLEDSAVYLCASSFFGGDYEQYFGPGTRLTVT.

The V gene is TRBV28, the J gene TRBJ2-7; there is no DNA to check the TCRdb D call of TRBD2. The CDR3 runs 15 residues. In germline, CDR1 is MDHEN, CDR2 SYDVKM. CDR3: CASSFSREGQYEQYF. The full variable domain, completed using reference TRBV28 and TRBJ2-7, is DVKVTQSSRYLVKRTGEKVFLECVQDMDHENMFWYRQDPGLGLRLIYFSYDVKMKEKGDIPEGYSVSREKKERFSLILESASTNQTSMYLCASSFSREGQYEQYFGPGTRLTVT.

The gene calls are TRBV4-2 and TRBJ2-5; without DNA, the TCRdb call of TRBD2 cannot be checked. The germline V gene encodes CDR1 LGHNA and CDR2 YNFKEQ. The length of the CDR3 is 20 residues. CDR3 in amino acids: CASSQDFPPQAGDHRETQYF.

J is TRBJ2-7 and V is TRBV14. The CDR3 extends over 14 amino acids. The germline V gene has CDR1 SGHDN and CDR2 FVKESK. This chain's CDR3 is CASSPDGNTYEQYF.

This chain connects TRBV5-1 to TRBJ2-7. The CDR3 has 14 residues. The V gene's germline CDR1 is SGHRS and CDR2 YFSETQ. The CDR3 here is CASSSALNSYEQYF.

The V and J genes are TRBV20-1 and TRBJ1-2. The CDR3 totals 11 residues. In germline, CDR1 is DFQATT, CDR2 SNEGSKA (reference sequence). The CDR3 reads CSARDYGLGTF.

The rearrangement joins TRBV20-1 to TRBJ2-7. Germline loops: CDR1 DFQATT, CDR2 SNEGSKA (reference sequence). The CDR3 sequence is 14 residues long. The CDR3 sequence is CSALLGVRSYEQYF.

The CDR3: CASSQSTSGGAGTQYF. The rearrangement links TRBV4-3 to TRBJ2-3; TCRdb designates TRBD2, a call that cannot be tested without DNA. Looked up from germline, CDR1 is LGHNA and CDR2 is YSLEER. The CDR3 consists of 16 residues.

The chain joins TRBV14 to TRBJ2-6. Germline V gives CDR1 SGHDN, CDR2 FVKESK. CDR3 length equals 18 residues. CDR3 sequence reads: CASSPSTPVGPGANVLTF.

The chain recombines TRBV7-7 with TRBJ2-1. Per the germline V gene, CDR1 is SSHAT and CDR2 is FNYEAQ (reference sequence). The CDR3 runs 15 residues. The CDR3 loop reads CASSLEQPPYNEQFF.

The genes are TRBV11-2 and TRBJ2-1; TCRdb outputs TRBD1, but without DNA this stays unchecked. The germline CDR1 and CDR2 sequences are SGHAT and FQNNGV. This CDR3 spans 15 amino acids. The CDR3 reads CASSPRTWNINEQFF.

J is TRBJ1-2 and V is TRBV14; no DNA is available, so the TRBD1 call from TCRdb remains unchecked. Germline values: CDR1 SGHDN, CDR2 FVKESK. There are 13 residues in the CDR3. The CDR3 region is CASSRTGHFGYTF.

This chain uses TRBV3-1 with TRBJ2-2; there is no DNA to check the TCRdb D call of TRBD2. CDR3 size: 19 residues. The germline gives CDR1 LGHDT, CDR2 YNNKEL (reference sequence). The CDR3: CASSHIAGVRILNTGELFF.

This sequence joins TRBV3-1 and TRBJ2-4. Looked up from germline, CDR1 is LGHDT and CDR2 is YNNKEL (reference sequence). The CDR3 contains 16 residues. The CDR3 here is CASSQGVYLAKNIQYF. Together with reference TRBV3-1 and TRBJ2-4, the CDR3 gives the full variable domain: DTAVSQTPKYLVTQMGNDKSIKCEQNLGHDTMYWYKQDSKKFLKIMFSYNNKELIINETVPNRFSPKSPDKAHLNLHINSLELGDSAVYFCASSQGVYLAKNIQYFGAGTRLSVL.

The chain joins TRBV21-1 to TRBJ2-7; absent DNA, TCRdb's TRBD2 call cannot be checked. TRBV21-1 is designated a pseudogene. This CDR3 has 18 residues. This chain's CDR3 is CASSKFPLLAGVPYEQYF.

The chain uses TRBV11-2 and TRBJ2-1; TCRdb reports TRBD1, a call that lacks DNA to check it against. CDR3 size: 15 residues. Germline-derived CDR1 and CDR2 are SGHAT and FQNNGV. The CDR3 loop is CASSPPRISYNEQFF.

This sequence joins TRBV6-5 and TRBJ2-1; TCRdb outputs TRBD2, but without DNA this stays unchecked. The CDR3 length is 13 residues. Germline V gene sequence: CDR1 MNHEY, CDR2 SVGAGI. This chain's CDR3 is CASSLTNYNEQFF.

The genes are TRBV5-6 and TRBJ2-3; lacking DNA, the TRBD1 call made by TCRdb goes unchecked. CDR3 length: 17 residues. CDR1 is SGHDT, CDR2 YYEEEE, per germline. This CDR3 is CASSLADREFSTDTQYF.

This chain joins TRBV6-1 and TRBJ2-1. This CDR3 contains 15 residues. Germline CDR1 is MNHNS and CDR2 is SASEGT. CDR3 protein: CASPTPFQAYNEQFF.

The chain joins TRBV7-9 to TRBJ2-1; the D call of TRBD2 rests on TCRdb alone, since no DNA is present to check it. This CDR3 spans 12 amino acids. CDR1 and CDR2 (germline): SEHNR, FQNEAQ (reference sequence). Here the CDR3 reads CASSLAAGEQFF. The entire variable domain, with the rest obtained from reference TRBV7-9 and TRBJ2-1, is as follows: DTGVSQNPRHKITKRGQNVTFRCDPISEHNRLYWYRQTLGQGPEFLTYFQNEAQLEKSRLLSDRFSAERPKGSFSTLEIQRTEQGDSAMYLCASSLAAGEQFFGPGTRLTVL.

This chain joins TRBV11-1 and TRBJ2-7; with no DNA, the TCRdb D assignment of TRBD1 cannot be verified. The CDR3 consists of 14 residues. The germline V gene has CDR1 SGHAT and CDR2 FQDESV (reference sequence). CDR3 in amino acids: CASSSPGHTYEQYF.

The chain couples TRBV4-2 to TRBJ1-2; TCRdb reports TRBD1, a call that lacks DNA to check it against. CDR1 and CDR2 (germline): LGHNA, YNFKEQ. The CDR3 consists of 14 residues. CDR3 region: CASSQARTGDGYTF.

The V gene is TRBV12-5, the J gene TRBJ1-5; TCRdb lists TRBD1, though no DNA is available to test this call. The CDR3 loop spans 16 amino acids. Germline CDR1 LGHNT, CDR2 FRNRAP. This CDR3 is CASGLTIQGGNQPQHF.